This T cell receptor (beta chain) was observed in a study of T cell responses to AZD1222 COVID-19 vaccine. Study results and caveats: Two AZD1222 doses significantly raised spike-specific TCR breadth and depth over controls.

For this clone: Its specificity is unknown.

This table comes from immunoSEQ multiplex PCR, and its TCRdb copy is limited to in-frame clones, with some not included. The table lists about 120,000 clones, approximately 86% of them singletons. The ends were cut back, 6 bases at V and 7 bases at J, with 16 bases in the middle. This CDR3 contains 15 residues. Germline V gives CDR1 SNHLY, CDR2 FYNNEI. The chain carries TRBV2 and TRBJ1-6; D is ambiguous. Specimen: peripheral blood, collected 28 days after the second AZD1222 dose. The sequence was obtained from an adult who received the AZD1222 COVID-19 vaccine. CDR3 sequence (DNA): TGTGCCAGCAGGCCGGGGTTTCCCCCGAATTCACCCCTCCACTTT. It yields the protein CASRPGFPPNSPLHF.